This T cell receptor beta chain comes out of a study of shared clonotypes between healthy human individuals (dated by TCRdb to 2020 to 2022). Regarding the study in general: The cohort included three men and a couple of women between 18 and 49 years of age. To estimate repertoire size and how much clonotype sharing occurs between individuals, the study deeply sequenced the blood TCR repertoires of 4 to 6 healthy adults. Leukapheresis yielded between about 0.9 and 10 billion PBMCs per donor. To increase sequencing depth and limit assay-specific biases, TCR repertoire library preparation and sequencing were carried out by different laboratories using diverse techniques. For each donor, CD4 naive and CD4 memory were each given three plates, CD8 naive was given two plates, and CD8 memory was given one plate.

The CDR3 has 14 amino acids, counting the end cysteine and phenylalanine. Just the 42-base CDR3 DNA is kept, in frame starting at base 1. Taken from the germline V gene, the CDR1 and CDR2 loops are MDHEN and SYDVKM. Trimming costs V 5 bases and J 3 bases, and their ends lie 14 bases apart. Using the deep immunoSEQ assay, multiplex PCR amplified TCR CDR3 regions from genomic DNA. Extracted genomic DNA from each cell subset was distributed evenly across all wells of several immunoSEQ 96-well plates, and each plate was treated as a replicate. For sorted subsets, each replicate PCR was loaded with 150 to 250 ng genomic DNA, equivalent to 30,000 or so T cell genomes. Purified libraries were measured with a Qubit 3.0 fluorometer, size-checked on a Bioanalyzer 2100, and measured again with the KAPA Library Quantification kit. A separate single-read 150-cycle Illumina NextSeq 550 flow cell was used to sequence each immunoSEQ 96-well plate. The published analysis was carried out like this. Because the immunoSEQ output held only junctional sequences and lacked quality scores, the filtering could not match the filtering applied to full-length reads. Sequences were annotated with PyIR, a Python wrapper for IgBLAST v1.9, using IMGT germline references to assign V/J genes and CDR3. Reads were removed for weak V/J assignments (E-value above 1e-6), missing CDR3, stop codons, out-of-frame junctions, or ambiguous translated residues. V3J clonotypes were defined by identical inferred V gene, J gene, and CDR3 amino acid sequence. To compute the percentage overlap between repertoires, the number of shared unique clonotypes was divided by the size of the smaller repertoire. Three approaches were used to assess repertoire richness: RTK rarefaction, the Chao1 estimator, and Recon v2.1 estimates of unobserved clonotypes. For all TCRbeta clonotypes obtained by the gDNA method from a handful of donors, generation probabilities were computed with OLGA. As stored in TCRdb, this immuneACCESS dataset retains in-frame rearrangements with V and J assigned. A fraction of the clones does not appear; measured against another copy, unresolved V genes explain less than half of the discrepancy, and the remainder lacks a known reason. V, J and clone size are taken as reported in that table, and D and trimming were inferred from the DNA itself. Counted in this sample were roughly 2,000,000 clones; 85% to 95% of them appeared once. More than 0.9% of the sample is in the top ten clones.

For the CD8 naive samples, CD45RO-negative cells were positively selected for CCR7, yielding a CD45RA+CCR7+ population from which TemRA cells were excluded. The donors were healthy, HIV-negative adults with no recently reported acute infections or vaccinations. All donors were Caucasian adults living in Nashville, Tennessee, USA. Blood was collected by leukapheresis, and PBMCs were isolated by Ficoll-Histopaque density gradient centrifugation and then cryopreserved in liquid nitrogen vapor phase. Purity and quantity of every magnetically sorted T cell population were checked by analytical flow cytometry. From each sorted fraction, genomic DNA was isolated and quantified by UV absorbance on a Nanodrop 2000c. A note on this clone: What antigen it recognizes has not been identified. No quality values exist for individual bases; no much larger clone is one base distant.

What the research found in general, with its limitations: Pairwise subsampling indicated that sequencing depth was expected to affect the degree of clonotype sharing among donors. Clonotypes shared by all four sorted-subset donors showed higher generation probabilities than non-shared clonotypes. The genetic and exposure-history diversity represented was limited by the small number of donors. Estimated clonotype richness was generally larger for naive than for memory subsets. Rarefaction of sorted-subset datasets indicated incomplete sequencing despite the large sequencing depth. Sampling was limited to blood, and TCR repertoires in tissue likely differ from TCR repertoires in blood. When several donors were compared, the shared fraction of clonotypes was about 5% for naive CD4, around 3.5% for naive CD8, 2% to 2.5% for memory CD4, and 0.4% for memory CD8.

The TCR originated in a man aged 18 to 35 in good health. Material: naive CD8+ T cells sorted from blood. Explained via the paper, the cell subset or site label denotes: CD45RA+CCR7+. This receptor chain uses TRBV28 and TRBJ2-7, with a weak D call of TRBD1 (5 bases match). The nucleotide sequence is TGTGCCAGCAGTGTCACCCCGACAGACTACGAGCAGTACTTC. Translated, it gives CASSVTPTDYEQYF.